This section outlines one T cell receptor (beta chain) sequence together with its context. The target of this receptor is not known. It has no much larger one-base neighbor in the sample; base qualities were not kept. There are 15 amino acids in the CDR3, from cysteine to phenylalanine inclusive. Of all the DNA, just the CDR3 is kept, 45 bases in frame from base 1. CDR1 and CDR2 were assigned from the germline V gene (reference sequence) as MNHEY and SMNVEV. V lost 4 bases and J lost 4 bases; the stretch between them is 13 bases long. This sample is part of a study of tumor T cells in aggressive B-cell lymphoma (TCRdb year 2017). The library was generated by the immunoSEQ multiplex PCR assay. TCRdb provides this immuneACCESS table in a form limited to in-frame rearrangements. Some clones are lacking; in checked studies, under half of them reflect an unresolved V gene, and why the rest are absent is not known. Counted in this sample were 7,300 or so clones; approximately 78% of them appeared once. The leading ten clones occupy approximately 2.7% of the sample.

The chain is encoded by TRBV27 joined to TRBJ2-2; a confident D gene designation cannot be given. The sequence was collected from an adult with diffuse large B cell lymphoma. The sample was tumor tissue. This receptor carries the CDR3 CASSSLQHSTGELFF. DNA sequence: TGTGCCAGCAGTTCCCTACAGCATAGCACCGGGGAGCTGTTTTTT.